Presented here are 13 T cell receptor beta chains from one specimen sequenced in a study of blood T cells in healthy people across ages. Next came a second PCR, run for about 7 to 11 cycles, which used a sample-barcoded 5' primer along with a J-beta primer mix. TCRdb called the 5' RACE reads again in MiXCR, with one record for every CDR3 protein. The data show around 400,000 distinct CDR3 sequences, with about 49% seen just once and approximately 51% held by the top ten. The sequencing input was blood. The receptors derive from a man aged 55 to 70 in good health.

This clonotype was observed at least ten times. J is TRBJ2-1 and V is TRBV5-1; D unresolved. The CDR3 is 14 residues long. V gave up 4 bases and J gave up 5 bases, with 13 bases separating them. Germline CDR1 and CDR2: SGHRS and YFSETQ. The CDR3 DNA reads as TGCGCCAGCAGCAGTAGCCCAGGAGACAATGAGCAGTTCTTC. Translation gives CASSSSPGDNEQFF.

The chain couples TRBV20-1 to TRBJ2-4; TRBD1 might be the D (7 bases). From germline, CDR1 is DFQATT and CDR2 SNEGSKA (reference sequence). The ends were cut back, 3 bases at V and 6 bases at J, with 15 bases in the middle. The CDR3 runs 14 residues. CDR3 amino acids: CSAREGALGNIQYF. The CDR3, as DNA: TGCAGTGCTAGGGAGGGGGCACTGGGAAACATTCAGTACTTC.

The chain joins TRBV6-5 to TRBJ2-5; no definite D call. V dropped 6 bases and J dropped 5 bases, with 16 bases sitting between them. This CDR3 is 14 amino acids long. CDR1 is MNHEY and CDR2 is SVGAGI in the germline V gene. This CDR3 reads CASRPTGSWETQYF. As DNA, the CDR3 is TGTGCCAGCAGGCCGACTGGCTCTTGGGAGACCCAGTACTTC.

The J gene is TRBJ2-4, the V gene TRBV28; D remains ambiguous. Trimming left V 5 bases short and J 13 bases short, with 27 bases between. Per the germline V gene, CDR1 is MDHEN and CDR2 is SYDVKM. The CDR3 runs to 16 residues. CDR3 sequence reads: CASSTPTGGGLREQYF. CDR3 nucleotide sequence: TGTGCCAGCAGTACCCCGACTGGCGGTGGATTACGTGAGCAGTACTTC.

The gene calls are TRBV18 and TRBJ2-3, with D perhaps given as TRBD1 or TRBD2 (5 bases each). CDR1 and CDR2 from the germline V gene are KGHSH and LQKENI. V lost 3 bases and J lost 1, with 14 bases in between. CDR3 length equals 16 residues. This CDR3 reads CASSPLGTFGTDTQYF. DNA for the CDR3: TGTGCCAGCTCACCCCTCGGGACCTTCGGCACAGATACGCAGTATTTT.

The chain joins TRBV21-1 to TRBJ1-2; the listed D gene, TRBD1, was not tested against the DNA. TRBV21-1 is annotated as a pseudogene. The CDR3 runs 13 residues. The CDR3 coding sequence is TGTGCCAGCAAGGGGGTGGCGGCGGGGGGCTACACCTTC. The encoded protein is CASKGVAAGGYTF.

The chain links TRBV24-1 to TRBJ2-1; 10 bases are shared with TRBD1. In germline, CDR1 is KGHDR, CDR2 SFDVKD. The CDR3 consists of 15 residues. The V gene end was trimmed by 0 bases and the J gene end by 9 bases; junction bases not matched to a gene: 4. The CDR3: CATSDLRDRGGEQFF. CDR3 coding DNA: TGTGCCACCAGTGATTTGCGGGACAGGGGCGGTGAGCAGTTCTTC.

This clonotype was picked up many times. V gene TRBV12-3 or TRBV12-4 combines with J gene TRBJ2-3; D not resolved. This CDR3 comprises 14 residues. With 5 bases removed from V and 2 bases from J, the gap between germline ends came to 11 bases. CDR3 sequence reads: CASSPTRPTDTQYF. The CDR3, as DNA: TGTGCCAGCAGTCCTACCCGGCCCACAGATACGCAGTATTTT.

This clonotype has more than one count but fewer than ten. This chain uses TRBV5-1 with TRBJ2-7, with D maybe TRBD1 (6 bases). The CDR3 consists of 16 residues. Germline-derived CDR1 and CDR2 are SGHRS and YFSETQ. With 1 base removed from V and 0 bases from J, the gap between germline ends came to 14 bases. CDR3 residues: CASSLRVSDSSYEQYF. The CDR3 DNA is TGCGCCAGCAGCTTGAGGGTGTCGGACAGCTCCTACGAGCAGTACTTC. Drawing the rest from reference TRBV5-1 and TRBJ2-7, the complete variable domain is KAGVTQTPRYLIKTRGQQVTLSCSPISGHRSVSWYQQTPGQGLQFLFEYFSETQRNKGNFPGRFSGRQFSNSRSEMNVSTLELGDSALYLCASSLRVSDSSYEQYFGPGTRLTVT.

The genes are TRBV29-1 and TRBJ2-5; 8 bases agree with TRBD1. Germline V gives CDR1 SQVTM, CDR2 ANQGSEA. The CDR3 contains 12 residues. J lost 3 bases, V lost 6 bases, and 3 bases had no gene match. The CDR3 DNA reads TGCAGCGTCCGGGACAGGAAAGAGACCCAGTACTTC. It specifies CSVRDRKETQYF.

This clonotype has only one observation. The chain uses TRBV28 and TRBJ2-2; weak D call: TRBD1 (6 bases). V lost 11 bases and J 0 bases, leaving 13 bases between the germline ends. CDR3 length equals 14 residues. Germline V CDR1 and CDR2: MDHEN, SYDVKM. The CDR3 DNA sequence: TGTGCCGCTCAGGGGACACCGAACACCGGGGAGCTGTTTTTT. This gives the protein CAAQGTPNTGELFF.

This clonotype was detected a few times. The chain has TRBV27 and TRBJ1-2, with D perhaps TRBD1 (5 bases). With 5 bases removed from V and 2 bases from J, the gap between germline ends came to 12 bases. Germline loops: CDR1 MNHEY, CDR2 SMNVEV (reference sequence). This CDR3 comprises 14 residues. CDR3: CASSGLGLNYGYTF. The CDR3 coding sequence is TGTGCCAGCAGTGGTCTGGGGCTGAACTATGGCTACACCTTC.

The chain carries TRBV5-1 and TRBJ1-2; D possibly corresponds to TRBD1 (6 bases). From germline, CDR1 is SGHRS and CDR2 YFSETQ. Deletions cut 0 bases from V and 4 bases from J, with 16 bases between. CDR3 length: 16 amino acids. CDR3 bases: TGCGCCAGCAGCTTGGGGTCAGGGGATGGCGGCTATGGCTACACCTTC. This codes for CASSLGSGDGGYGYTF.